This TCR beta chain was retrieved from a study of cytomegalovirus exposure and HLA in healthy donors. The CDR3 totals 14 residues. Looked up from germline, CDR1 is MNHNS and CDR2 is SASEGT. Between the trimmed V and J ends, which lost 2 bases and 6 bases, there was a span of 13 bases. The study ran its PCR with 60 Vbeta and 13 Jbeta primers. Authors' processing steps: Roughly 80 million unique TCR beta chains, roughly 10 million shared, were counted in a later analysis. Using immunoSEQ multiplex PCR, the repertoire was profiled, and TCRdb retains in-frame clones only, with some absent. That table supplies the V and J calls and clone size; D and trimming were determined from the DNA. The table has 140,000 to 150,000 clones, approximately 80% seen once.

The TCR originated in a male donor in good health and CMV-seronegative. Sequenced input: PBMCs. The chain couples TRBV6-1 to TRBJ2-5; D not resolved. The CDR3 here is CASSEPLRRKTQYF. The CDR3 nucleotides are TGTGCCAGCAGTGAACCATTGCGGAGAAAGACCCAGTACTTC.